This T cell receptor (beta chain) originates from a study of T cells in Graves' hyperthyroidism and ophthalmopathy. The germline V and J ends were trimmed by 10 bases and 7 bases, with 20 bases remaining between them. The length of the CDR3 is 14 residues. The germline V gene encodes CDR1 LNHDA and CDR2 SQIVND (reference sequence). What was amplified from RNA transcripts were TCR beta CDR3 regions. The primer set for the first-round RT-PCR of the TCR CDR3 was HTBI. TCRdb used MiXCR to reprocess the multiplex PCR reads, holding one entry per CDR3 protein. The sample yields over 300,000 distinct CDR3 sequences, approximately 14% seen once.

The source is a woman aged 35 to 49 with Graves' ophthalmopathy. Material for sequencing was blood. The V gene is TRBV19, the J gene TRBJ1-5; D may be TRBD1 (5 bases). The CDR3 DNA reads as TGTGCCACTGGGGCGGAGGGTCGGTGGCAGCCCCAGCATTTT. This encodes CATGAEGRWQPQHF.